Each of the 20 T cell receptor beta chains below was sequenced from the same sample in a study of T cells expressing NK-cell markers (dated by TCRdb to 2020 to 2022). The method behind the library was 5' RACE. Sequencer: Illumina HiSeq 2000. TCRdb reprocessed the reads into one record per CDR3 protein sequence, lacking DNA. This sample's clone table shows about 460,000 distinct CDR3 sequences. Roughly 1.4% of the sample is in the top ten clones. Specimen: blood T cells: a sorted CD56 or NKG2C T cell subset, CD4+ or CD8+ T cells, or bulk PBMC T cells (not recorded which). These receptors originate from a woman aged 50 to 60 in good health. Donor details come from another sample of the same person, matched by shared clones.

This rearrangement joins TRBV12-3 or TRBV12-4 to TRBJ1-5; the TCRdb call, TRBD1, lacks DNA for checking. This CDR3 has 15 amino acids. The CDR3 region is CASSLSSGVGQPQHF.

The chain couples TRBV19 to TRBJ2-3. The CDR3 spans 13 residues. The germline CDR1 and CDR2 sequences are LNHDA and SQIVND (reference sequence). CDR3 amino acids: CATSLIAKDTQYF.

The chain joins TRBV12-3 or TRBV12-4 to TRBJ1-5; TCRdb outputs TRBD1, but without DNA this stays unchecked. The CDR3 runs to 13 residues. The CDR3: CASSYGGRQPQHF.

The chain uses TRBV14 and TRBJ2-3; TCRdb names TRBD1, which stays unverified in the absence of DNA. Germline-derived CDR1 and CDR2 are SGHDN and FVKESK. There are 13 residues in the CDR3. The CDR3 protein is CASSHRDTDTQYF.

V is TRBV7-3 and J is TRBJ2-7; TCRdb indicates TRBD2, and absent DNA this call remains unverified. The CDR3 is 14 amino acids. The germline V gene has CDR1 SGHTA and CDR2 FQGTGA. The CDR3: CASSPSGSTYEQYF.

CDR3 in amino acids: CASTWVGGVEAFF. The chain is built from TRBV6-1 and TRBJ1-1. The CDR3 loop spans 13 amino acids. The V gene's germline CDR1 is MNHNS and CDR2 SASEGT.

This chain uses TRBV3-1 with TRBJ2-1; there is no DNA to check the TCRdb D call of TRBD1. From germline, CDR1 is LGHDT and CDR2 YNNKEL (reference sequence). The CDR3 is made up of 16 amino acids. CDR3 in amino acids: CASSQFPGQGINEQFF.

V is TRBV20-1 and J is TRBJ2-2; TCRdb returns TRBD2, unconfirmable since there is no DNA. The CDR3 sequence is 14 residues long. Germline assignment: CDR1 DFQATT and CDR2 SNEGSKA (reference sequence). The CDR3 protein is CSARDMRATGELFF.

V usage is TRBV6-5 and J usage is TRBJ1-2. The germline gives CDR1 MNHEY, CDR2 SVGAGI. The CDR3 has 13 amino acids. The CDR3 sequence is CASSMGKDYGYTF.

The chain uses TRBV20-1 and TRBJ1-2; the D call from TCRdb, TRBD1, cannot be confirmed without DNA. Germline-derived CDR1 and CDR2 are DFQATT and SNEGSKA (reference sequence). CDR3 length: 14 residues. CDR3 sequence reads: CSASRDGTSYGYTF.

The V gene is TRBV7-2, the J gene TRBJ2-1; TCRdb's assignment of TRBD2 cannot be checked, as there is no DNA. CDR1 and CDR2 (germline): SGHTA, FQGNSA. The CDR3 has 15 residues. The CDR3 sequence: CASRRGGGRYNEQFF. The full variable domain, completed using reference TRBV7-2 and TRBJ2-1, is GAGVSQSPSNKVTEKGKDVELRCDPISGHTALYWYRQSLGQGLEFLIYFQGNSAPDKSGLPSDRFSAERTGGSVSTLTIQRTQQEDSAVYLCASRRGGGRYNEQFFGPGTRLTVL.

The chain uses TRBV20-1 and TRBJ1-2; no DNA is available, so the TRBD1 call from TCRdb remains unchecked. Germline V gene sequence: CDR1 DFQATT, CDR2 SNEGSKA (reference sequence). The CDR3 is 14 amino acids. This CDR3 is CSAPDTGANYGYTF.

V is TRBV27 and J is TRBJ1-1. Germline CDR1 and CDR2: MNHEY and SMNVEV (reference sequence). CDR3 length: 13 residues. The CDR3 reads CASSRTRLTEAFF.

The chain is built from TRBV10-2 and TRBJ1-2. The CDR3 loop spans 11 amino acids. Germline V CDR1 and CDR2: WSHSY, SAAADI. The CDR3 loop reads CASSSVGGYTF.

The chain recombines TRBV10-3 with TRBJ2-1; TCRdb indicates TRBD1, and absent DNA this call remains unverified. Germline V gene data show CDR1 as ENHRY and CDR2 as SYGVKD. The CDR3 has 14 amino acids. CDR3 sequence reads: CAISDTSRYNEQFF.

The chain recombines TRBV27 with TRBJ2-1; TCRdb lists TRBD1, though no DNA is available to test this call. The CDR3 spans 17 residues. Germline V gives CDR1 MNHEY, CDR2 SMNVEV (reference sequence). This chain's CDR3 is CASSDSGTGGFRRGQFF.

J is TRBJ2-3 and V is TRBV12-3 or TRBV12-4; the D call from TCRdb, TRBD2, cannot be confirmed without DNA. The CDR3 covers 15 residues. This chain's CDR3 is CARSVVAGGGDTQYF.

This rearrangement joins TRBV6-1 to TRBJ1-6; there is no DNA to check the TCRdb D call of TRBD1. This CDR3 spans 14 amino acids. In germline, CDR1 is MNHNS, CDR2 SASEGT. CDR3 in amino acids: CASSDWTGVSPLHF.

V and J are TRBV5-6 and TRBJ2-1; TCRdb outputs TRBD2, but without DNA this stays unchecked. The CDR3 extends over 18 amino acids. Germline V gives CDR1 SGHDT, CDR2 YYEEEE. Here the CDR3 reads CASSRKTKTSGDYNEQFF. Complete variable domain (other parts from reference TRBV5-6 and TRBJ2-1): DAGVTQSPTHLIKTRGQQVTLRCSPKSGHDTVSWYQQALGQGPQFIFQYYEEEERQRGNFPDRFSGHQFPNYSSELNVNALLLGDSALYLCASSRKTKTSGDYNEQFFGPGTRLTVL.

The chain recombines TRBV14 with TRBJ1-2. This CDR3 comprises 14 residues. Germline CDR1 is SGHDN and CDR2 is FVKESK. This CDR3 reads CASSQEAGRRGYTF.